This T cell receptor (beta chain) was recorded in a study of radiation and T cells in renal cell carcinoma. TCRdb's table, derived via immunoSEQ multiplex PCR, lists solely in-frame clones and lacks some. The table shows 25,000 to 30,000 clones, with 81% occurring only once. Specified time point: blood 2 weeks post-SBRT. As for treatment: 15 Gy SBRT to primary tumor, nephrectomy 4 weeks later. The input for sequencing was blood, taken from a patient whose treatment included radiotherapy and nephrectomy. This clonotype was sampled from a man aged 55-75 years with renal cell carcinoma.

CDR3 amino acids: CASSPTSGSYNEQFF. The CDR3 coding sequence is TGCGCCAGCAGCCCGACTAGCGGGTCATACAATGAGCAGTTCTTC. The rearrangement joins TRBV5-1 to TRBJ2-1; 10 nucleotides align to TRBD2. V was clipped by 4 bases and J by 4 bases; unmatched bases: 5. The CDR3 sequence is 15 residues long. Looked up from germline, CDR1 is SGHRS and CDR2 is YFSETQ.